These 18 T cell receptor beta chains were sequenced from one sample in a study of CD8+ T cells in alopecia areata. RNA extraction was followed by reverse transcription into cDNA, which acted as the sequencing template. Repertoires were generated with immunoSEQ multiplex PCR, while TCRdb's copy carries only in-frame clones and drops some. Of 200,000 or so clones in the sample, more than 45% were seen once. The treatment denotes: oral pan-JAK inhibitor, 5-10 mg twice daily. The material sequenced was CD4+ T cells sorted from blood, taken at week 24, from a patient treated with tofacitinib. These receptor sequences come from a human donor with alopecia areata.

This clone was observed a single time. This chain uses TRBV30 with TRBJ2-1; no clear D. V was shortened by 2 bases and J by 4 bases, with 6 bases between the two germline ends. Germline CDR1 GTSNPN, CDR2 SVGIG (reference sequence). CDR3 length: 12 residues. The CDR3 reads CAWSTSYNEQFF. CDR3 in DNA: TGTGCCTGGAGTACAAGTTACAATGAGCAGTTCTTC.

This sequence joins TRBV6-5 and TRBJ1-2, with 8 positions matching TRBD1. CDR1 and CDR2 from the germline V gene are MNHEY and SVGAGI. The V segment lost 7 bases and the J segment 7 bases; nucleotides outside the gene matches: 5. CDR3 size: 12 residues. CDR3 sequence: CASKRTGFGYTF. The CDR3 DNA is TGTGCCAGCAAAAGGACAGGGTTTGGCTACACCTTC.

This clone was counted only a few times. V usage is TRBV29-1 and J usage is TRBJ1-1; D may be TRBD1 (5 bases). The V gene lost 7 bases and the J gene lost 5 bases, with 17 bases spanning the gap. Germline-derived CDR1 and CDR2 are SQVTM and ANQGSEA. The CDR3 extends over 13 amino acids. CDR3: CSGLQGWGTEAFF. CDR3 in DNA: TGCAGCGGATTGCAGGGTTGGGGGACTGAAGCTTTCTTT.

The CDR3 coding sequence is TGTGCCAGCAGCTTAAAAGGAACCGGGGAGCTGTTTTTT. Translated: CASSLKGTGELFF. V is TRBV5-6 and J is TRBJ2-2, with no clear D. Trimming took 2 bases from V and 5 from J, leaving 7 bases between them. The CDR3 runs 13 residues. Germline V gives CDR1 SGHDT, CDR2 YYEEEE.

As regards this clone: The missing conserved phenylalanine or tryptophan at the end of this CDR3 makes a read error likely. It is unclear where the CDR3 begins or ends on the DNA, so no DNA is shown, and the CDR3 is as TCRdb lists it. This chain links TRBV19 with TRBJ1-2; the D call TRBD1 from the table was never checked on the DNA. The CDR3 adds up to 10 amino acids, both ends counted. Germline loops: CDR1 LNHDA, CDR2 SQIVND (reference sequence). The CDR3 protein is CASSYRAGPV.

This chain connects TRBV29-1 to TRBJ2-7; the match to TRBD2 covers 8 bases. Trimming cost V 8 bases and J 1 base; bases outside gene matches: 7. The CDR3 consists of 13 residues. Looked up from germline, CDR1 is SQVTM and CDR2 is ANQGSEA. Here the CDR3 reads CSLTGGRSYEQYF. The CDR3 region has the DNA TGCAGCCTCACGGGAGGGAGATCCTACGAGCAGTACTTC.

CDR3 bases: TGTGCCAGCAGTTACCTCACAGATACGCAGTATTTT. It translates to CASSYLTDTQYF. The gene calls are TRBV6-6 and TRBJ2-3; D unclear. From germline, CDR1 is MNHNY and CDR2 SVGAGI (reference sequence). V was shortened by 2 bases and J by 2 bases, with 2 bases between the two germline ends. CDR3 length: 12 residues.

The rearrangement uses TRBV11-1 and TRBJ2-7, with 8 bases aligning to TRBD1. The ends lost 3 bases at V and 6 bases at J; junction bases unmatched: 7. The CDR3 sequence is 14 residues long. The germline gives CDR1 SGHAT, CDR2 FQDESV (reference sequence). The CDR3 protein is CASSLVRDRSEQYF. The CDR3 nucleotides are TGTGCCAGCAGCTTGGTCCGGGACAGGAGCGAGCAGTACTTC.

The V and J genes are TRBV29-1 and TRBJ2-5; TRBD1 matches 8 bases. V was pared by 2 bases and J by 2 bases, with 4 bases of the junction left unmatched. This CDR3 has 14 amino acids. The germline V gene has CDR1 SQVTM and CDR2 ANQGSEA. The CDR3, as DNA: TGCAGCGTTGAATTCGGGGACAGGCAAGAGACCCAGTACTTC. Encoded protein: CSVEFGDRQETQYF.

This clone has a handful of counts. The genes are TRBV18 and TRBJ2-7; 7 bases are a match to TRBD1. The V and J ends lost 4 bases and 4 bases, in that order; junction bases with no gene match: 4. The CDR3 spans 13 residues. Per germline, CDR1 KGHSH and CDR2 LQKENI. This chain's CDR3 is CASSQGAVYEQYF. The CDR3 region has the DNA TGTGCCAGCTCACAGGGGGCGGTTTACGAGCAGTACTTC.

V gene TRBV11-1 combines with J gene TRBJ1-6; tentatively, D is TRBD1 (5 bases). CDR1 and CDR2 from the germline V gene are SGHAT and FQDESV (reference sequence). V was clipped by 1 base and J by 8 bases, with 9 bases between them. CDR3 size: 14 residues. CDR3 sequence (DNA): TGTGCCAGCAGCTTAGGGGCGACAGATTCACCCCTCCACTTT. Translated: CASSLGATDSPLHF. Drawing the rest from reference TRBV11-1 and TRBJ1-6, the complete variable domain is EAEVAQSPRYKITEKSQAVAFWCDPISGHATLYWYRQILGQGPELLVQFQDESVVDDSQLPKDRFSAERLKGVDSTLKIQPAELGDSAMYLCASSLGATDSPLHFGNGTRLTVT.

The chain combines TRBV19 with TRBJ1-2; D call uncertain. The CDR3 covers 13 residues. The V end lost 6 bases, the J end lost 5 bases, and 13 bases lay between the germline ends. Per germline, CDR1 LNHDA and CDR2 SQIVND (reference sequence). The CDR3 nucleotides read TGTGCCAGTAGGTGGGCGGACGCTTATGGCTACACCTTC. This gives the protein CASRWADAYGYTF.

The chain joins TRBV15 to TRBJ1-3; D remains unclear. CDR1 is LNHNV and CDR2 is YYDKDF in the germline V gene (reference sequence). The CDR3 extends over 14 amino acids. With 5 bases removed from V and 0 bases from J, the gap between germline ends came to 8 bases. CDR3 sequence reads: CATSRSSSGNTIYF. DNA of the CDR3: TGTGCCACCAGCCGGAGTTCCTCTGGAAACACCATATATTTT.

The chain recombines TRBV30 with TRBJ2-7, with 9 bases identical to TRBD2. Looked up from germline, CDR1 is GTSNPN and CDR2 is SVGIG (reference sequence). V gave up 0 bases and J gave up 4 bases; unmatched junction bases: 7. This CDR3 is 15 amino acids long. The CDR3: CAWSVSSGNHYEQYF. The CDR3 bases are TGTGCCTGGAGTGTCTCTAGCGGGAATCATTACGAGCAGTACTTC.

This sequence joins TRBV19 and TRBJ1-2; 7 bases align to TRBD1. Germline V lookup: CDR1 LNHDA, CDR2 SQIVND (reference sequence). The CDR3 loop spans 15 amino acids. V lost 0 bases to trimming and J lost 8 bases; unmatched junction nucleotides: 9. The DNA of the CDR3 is TGTGCCAGTAGTATAGAACCGACAGGGAGAGGAGGCTACACCTTC. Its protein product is CASSIEPTGRGGYTF.

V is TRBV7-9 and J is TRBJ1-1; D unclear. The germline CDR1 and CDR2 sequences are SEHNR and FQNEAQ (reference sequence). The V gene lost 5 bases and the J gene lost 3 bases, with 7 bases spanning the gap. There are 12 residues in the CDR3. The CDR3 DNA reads TGTGCCAGCAGCCGATCGGACACTGAAGCTTTCTTT. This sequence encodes CASSRSDTEAFF.

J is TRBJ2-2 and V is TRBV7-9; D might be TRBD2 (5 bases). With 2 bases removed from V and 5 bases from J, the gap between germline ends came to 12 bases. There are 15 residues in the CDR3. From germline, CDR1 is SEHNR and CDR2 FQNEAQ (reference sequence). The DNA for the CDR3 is TGTGCCAGCAGCTTAAGTTCCGGGAATACCGGGGAGCTGTTTTTT. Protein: CASSLSSGNTGELFF.

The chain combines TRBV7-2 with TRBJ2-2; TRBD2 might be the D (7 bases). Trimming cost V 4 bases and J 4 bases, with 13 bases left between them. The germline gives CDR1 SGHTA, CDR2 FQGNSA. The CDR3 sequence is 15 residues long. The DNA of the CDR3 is TGTGCCAGCAGCTCAAGGGGGGGGACCACCGGGGAGCTGTTTTTT. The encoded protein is CASSSRGGTTGELFF.